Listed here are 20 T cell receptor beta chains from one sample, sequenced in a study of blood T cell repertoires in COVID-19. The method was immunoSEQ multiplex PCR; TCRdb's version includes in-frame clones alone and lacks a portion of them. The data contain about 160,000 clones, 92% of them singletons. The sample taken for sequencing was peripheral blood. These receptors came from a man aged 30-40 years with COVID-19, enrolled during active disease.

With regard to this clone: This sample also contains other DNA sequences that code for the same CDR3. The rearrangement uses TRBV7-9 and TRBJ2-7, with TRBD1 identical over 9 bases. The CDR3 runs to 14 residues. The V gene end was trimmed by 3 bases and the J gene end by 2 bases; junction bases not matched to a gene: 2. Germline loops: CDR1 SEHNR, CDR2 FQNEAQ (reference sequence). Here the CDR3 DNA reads TGTGCCAGCAGCTTCGGGACAGGGCCCTACGAGCAGTACTTC. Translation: CASSFGTGPYEQYF. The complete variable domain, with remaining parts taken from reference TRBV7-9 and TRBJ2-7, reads DTGVSQNPRHKITKRGQNVTFRCDPISEHNRLYWYRQTLGQGPEFLTYFQNEAQLEKSRLLSDRFSAERPKGSFSTLEIQRTEQGDSAMYLCASSFGTGPYEQYFGPGTRLTVT.

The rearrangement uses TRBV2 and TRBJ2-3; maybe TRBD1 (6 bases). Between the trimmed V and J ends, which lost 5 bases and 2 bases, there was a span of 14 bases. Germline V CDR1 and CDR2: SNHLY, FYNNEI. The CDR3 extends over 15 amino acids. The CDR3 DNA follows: TGTGCCAGCAGTCAGACAGGCGGGTACACAGATACGCAGTATTTT. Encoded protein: CASSQTGGYTDTQYF.

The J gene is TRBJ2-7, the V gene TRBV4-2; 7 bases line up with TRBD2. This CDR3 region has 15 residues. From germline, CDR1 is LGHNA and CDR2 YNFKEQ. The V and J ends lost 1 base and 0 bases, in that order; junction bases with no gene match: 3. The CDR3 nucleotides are TGTGCCAGCAGCCAAGGTGGCGGGAGCTCCTACGAGCAGTACTTC. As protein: CASSQGGGSSYEQYF.

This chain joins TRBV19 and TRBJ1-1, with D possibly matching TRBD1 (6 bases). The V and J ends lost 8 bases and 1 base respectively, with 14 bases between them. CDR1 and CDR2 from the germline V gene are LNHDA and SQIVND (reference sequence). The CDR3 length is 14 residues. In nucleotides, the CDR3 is TGTGCCAGTTCGGGAGGGGGATGGAACACTGAAGCTTTCTTT. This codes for CASSGGGWNTEAFF.

The CDR3 sequence: CASSLGGRPSTDTQYF. In DNA form, the CDR3 reads TGTGCCAGCAGCTTGGGGGGCAGGCCTAGCACAGATACGCAGTATTTT. The V gene is TRBV5-8, the J gene TRBJ2-3; maybe TRBD1 (5 bases). Trimming left V 0 bases short and J 0 bases short, with 11 bases between. There are 16 residues in the CDR3. The germline V gene has CDR1 SGHTS and CDR2 YDEGEE.

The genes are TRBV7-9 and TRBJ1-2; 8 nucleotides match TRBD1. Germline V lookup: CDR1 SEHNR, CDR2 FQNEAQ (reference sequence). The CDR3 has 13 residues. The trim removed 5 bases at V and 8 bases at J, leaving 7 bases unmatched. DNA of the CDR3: TGTGCCAGCAGCGAGACAGGGGTTGTAGGCTACACCTTC. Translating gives CASSETGVVGYTF.

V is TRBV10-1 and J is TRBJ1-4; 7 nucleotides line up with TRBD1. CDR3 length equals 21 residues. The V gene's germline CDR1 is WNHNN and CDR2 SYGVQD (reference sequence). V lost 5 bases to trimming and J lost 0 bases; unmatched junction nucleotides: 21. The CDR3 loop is CASSRTGGSDSSRSTNEKLFF. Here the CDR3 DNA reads TGCGCCAGCAGTCGGACAGGTGGCTCTGACTCCTCCCGCTCAACTAATGAAAAACTGTTTTTT.

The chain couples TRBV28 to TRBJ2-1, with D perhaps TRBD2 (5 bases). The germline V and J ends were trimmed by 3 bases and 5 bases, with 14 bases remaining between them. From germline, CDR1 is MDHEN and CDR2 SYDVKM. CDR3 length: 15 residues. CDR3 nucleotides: TGTGCCAGCAGTTTTCCGGACTCCGCAAACAATGAGCAGTTCTTC. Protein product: CASSFPDSANNEQFF.

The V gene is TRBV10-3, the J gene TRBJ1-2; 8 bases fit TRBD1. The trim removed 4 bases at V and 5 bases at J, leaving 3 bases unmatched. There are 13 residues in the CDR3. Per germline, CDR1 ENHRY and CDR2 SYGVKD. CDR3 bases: TGTGCCATCAGTGGACAGGGGCTTTATGGCTACACCTTC. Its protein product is CAISGQGLYGYTF.

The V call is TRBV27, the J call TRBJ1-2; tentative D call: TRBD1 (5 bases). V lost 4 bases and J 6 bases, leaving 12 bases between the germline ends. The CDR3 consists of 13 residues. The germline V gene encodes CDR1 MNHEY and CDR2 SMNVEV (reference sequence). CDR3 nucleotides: TGTGCCAGCAGTTGGCGGGGGGAGGATGGCTACACCTTC. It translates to CASSWRGEDGYTF.

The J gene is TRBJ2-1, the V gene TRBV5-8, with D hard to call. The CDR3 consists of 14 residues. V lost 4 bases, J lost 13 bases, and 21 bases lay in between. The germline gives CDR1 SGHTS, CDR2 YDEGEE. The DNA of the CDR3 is TGTGCCAGCAGCCCCGGCAGTCGTGGTTTTAGCCAGTTCTTC. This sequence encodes CASSPGSRGFSQFF.

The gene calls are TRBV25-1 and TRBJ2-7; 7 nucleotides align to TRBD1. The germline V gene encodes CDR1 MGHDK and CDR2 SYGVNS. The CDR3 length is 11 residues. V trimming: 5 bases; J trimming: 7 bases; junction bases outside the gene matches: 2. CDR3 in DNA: TGTGCCAGCAGTTTACAGGGGGAGCAGTACTTC. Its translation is CASSLQGEQYF.

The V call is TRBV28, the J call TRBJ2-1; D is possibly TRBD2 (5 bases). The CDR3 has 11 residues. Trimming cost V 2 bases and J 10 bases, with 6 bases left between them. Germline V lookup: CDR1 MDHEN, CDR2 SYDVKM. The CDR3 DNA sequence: TGTGCCAGCAGTTTAGAGGGAGAGCAGTTCTTC. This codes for CASSLEGEQFF.

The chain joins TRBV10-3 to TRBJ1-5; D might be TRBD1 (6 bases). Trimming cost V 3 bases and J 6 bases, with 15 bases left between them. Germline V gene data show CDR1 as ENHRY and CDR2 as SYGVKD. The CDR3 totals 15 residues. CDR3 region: CAISDGGAQGQPQHF. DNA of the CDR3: TGTGCCATCAGTGATGGGGGGGCGCAAGGTCAGCCCCAGCATTTT.

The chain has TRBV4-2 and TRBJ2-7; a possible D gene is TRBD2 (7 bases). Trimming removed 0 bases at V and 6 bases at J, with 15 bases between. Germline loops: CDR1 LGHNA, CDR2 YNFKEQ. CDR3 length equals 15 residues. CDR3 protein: CASSQDLGGGGEQYF. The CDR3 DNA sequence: TGTGCCAGCAGCCAAGACCTAGGGGGAGGGGGCGAGCAGTACTTC.

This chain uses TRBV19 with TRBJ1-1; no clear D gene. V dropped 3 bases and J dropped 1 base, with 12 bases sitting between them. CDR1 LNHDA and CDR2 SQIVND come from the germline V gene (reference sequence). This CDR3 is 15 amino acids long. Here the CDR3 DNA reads TGTGCCAGTAGTATCTCGGAAGGGAGGAACACTGAAGCTTTCTTT. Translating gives CASSISEGRNTEAFF.

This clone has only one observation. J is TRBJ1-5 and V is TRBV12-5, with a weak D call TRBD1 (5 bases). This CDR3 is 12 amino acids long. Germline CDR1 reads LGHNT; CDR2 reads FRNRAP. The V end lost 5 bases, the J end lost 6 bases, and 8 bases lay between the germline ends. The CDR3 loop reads CASGQGFQPQHF. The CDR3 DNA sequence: TGTGCTAGTGGTCAGGGATTTCAGCCCCAGCATTTT. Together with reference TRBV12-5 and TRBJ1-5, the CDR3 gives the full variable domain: DARVTQTPRHKVTEMGQEVTMRCQPILGHNTVFWYRQTMMQGLELLAYFRNRAPLDDSGMPKDRFSAEMPDATLATLKIQPSEPRDSAVYFCASGQGFQPQHFGDGTRLSIL.

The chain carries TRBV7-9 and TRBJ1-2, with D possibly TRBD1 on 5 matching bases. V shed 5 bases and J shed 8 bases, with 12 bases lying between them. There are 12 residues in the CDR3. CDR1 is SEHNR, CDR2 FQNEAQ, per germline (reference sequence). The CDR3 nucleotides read TGTGCCAGCAGCCCAGGGTCCAGGGGCTACACCTTC. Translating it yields CASSPGSRGYTF.

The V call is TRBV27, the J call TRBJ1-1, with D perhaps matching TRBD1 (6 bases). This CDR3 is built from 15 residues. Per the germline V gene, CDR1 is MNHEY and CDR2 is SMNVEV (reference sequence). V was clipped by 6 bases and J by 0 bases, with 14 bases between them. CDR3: CASSTGIRMNTEAFF. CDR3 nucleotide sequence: TGTGCCAGCAGCACAGGGATTCGGATGAACACTGAAGCTTTCTTT.

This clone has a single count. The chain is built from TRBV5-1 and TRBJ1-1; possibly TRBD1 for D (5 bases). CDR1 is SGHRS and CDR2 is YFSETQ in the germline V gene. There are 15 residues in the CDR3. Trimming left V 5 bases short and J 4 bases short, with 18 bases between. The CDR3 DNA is TGCGCCAGCAGTTCCCTCCTTACGGGGGGCACTGAAGCTTTCTTT. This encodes CASSSLLTGGTEAFF.